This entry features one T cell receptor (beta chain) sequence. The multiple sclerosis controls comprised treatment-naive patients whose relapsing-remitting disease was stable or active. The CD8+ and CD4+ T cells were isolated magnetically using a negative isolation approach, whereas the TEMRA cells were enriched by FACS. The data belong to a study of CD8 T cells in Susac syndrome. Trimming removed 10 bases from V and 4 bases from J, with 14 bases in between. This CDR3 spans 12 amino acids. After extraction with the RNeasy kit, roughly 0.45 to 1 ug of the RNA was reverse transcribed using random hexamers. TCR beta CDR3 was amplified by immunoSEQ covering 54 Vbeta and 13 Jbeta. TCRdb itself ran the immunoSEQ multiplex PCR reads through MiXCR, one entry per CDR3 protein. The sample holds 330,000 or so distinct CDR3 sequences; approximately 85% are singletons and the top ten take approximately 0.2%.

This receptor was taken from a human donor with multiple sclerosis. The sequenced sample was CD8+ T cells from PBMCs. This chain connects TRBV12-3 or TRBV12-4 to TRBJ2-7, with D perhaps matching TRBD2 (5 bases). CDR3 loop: CAIAFEGYEQYF. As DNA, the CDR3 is TGTGCCATCGCCTTTGAGGGTTACGAGCAGTACTTC.